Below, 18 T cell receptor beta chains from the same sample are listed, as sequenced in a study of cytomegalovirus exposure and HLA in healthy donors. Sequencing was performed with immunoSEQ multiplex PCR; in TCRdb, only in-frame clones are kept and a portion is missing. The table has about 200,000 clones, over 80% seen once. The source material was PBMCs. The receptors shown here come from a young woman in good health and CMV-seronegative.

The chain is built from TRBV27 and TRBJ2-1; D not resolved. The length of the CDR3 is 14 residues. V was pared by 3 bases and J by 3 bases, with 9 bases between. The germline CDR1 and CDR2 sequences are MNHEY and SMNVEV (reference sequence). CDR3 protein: CASSLIGNYNEQFF. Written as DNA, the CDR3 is TGTGCCAGCAGTTTGATTGGGAACTACAATGAGCAGTTCTTC.

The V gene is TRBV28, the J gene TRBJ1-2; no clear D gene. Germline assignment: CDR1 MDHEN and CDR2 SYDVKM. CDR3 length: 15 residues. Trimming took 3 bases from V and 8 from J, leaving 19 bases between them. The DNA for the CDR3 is TGTGCCAGCAGTTTCCCCGGGCCGCCGAGTCGGGGCTACACCTTC. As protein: CASSFPGPPSRGYTF.

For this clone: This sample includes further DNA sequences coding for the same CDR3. As DNA, the CDR3 is TGTGCCAGCAGTTTGGGACTAGCGGGAGTAAATGAGCAGTTCTTC. It yields the protein CASSLGLAGVNEQFF. This chain uses TRBV27 with TRBJ2-1, with 14 bases that match TRBD2. The trim removed 3 bases at V and 7 bases at J, leaving 2 bases unmatched. The length of the CDR3 is 15 residues. From germline, CDR1 is MNHEY and CDR2 SMNVEV (reference sequence).

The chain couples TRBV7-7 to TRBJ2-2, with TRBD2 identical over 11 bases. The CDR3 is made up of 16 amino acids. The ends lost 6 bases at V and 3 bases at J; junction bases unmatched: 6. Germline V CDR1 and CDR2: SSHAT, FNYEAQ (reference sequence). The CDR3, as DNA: TGTGCCAGCAGACAACTAGCGGGAGCGGACACCGGGGAGCTGTTTTTT. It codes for CASRQLAGADTGELFF.

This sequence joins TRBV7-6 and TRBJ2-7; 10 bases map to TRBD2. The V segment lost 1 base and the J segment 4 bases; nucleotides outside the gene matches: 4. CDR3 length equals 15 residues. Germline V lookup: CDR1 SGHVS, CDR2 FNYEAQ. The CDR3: CASSLGPSGSYEQYF. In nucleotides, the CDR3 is TGTGCCAGCAGCTTAGGACCTAGCGGGAGTTACGAGCAGTACTTC.

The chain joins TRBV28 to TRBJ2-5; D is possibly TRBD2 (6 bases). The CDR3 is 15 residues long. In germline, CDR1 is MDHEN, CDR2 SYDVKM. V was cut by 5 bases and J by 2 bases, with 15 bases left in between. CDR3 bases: TGTGCCAGCAGTCGGAGGGCGGATACTCAAGAGACCCAGTACTTC. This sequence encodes CASSRRADTQETQYF.

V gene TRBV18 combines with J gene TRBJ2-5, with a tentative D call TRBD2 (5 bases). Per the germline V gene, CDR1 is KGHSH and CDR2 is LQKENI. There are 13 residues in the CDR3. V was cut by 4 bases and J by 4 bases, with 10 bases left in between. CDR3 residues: CASSRGSGETQYF. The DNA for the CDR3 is TGTGCCAGCTCACGAGGGTCGGGAGAGACCCAGTACTTC.

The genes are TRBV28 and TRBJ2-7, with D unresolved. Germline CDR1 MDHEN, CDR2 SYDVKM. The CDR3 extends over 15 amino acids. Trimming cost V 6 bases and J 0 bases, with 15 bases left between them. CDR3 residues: CASSPSVGPSYEQYF. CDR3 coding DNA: TGTGCCAGCAGCCCCTCAGTAGGGCCCTCCTACGAGCAGTACTTC.

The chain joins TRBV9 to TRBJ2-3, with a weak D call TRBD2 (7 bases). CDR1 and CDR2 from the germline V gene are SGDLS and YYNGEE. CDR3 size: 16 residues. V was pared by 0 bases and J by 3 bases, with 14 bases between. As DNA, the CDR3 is TGTGCCAGCAGCGTAGGAAGAGGGGGGGTTACAGATACGCAGTATTTT. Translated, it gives CASSVGRGGVTDTQYF.

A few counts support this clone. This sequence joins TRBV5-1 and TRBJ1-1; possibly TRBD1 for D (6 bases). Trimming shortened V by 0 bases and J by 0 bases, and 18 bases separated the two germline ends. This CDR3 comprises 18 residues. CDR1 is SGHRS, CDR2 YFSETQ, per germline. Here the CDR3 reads CASSLAAGGGQMNTEAFF. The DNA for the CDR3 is TGCGCCAGCAGCTTGGCCGCAGGTGGGGGGCAAATGAACACTGAAGCTTTCTTT.

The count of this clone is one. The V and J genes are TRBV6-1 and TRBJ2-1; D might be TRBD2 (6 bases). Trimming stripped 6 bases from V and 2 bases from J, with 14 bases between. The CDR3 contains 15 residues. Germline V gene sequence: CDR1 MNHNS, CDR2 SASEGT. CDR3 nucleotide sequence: TGTGCCAGCAGGACGGAGGGCAGGGCCTACAATGAGCAGTTCTTC. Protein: CASRTEGRAYNEQFF.

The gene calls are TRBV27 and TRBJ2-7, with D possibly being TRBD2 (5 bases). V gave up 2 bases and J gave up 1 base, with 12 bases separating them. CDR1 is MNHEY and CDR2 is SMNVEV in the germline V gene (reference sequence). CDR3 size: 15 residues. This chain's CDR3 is CASSLVRGQSYEQYF. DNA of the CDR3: TGTGCCAGCAGTTTAGTTCGCGGGCAGTCCTACGAGCAGTACTTC.

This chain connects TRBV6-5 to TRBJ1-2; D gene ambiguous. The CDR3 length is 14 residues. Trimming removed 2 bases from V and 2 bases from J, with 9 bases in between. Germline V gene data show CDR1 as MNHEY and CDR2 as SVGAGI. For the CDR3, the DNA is TGTGCCAGCAGTTACCGGGATCAGAACTATGGCTACACCTTC. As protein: CASSYRDQNYGYTF.

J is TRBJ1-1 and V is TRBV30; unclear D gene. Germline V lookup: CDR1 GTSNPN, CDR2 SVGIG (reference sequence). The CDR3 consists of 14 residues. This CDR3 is CASDVSPMNTEAFF. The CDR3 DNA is TGTGCTTCGGACGTCAGCCCCATGAACACTGAAGCTTTCTTT.

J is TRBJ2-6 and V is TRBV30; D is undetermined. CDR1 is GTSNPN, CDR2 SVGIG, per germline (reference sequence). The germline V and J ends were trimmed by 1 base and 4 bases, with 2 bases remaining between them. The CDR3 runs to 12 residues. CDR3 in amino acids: CAWSGGANVLTF. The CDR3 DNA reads TGTGCCTGGAGTGGCGGGGCCAACGTCCTGACTTTC.

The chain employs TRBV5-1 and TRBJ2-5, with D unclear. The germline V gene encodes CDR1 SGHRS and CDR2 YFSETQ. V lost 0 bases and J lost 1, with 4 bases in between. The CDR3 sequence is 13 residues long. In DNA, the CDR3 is TGCGCCAGCAGCTTGGTGGTCCAAGAGACCCAGTACTTC. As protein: CASSLVVQETQYF.

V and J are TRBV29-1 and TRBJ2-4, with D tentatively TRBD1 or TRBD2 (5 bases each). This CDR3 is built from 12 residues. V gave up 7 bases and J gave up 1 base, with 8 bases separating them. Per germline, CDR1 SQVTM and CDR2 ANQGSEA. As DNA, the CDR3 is TGCAGCGCGGGACCCGCCAAAAACATTCAGTACTTC. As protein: CSAGPAKNIQYF.

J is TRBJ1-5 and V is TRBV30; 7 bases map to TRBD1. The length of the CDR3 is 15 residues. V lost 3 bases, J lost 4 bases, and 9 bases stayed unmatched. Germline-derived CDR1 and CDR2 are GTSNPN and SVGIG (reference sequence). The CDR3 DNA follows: TGTGCCTGGAGACTTCGGACAGGTGAAAATCAGCCCCAGCATTTT. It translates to CAWRLRTGENQPQHF.